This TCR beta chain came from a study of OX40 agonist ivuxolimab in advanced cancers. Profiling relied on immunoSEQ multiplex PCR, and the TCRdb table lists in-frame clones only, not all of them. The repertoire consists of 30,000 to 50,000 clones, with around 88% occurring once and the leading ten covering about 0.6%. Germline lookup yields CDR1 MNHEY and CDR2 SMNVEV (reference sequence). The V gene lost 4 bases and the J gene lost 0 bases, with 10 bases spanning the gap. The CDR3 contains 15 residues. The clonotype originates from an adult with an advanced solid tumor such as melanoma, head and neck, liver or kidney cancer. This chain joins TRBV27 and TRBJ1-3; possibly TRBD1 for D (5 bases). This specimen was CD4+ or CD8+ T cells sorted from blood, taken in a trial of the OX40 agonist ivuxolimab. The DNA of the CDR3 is TGTGCCAGCAGTTATCAGGGTCTCTCTGGAAACACCATATATTTT. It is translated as CASSYQGLSGNTIYF.